This T cell receptor beta chain was obtained from a study of blood T cell repertoires in COVID-19. Whole-study context: Researchers got acute and convalescent COVID-19 samples from the United States, Italy and Spain. In each case, the material was cDNA or gDNA derived from T cells, B-cell-depleted T cells, or PBMCs.

The authors' processing: The authors estimated nucleated cell counts from reference gene primer amplification. Clones were read by immunoSEQ multiplex PCR, and TCRdb kept only the in-frame ones, dropping some. Clone size and the V and J calls come from that table; the DNA yielded D and trimming. The table records around 90,000 clones, approximately 86% of them present only once. This CDR3 has 15 residues. V was trimmed by 7 bases and J by 2 bases, leaving 15 bases between them. From germline, CDR1 is MNHEY and CDR2 SVGAGI. The source material was peripheral blood. The rearrangement links TRBV6-5 to TRBJ1-5; no firm D call. This clonotype was sampled from a male donor with acute or convalescent COVID-19. This CDR3 is CASTEGWSRNQPQHF. For the CDR3, the DNA is TGTGCCAGCACCGAGGGTTGGTCCCGCAATCAGCCCCAGCATTTT.